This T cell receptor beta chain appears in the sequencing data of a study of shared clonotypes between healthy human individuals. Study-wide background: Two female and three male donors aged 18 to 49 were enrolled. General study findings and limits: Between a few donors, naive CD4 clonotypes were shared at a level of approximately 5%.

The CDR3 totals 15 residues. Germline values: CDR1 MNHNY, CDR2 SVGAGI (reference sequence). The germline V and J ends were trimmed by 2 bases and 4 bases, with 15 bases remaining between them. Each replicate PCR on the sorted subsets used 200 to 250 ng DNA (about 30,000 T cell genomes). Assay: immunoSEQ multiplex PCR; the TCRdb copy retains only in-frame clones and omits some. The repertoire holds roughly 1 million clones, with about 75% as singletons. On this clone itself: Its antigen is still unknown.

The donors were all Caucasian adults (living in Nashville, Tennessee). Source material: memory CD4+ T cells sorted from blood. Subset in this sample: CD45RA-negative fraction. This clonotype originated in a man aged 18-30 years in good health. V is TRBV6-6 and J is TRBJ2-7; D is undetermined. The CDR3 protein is CASSYGPALIYEQYF. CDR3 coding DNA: TGTGCCAGCAGTTACGGCCCAGCGCTTATATACGAGCAGTACTTC.